The sequence of this TCR beta chain was determined in a study of human T cells and chemical hapten exposure. Background on the study: The study sensitized with 2% DPC on an approximately 2 cm by approximately 2 cm patch of upper inner arm skin. Study findings and constraints: Relative to control repertoires, expanded TCRs gave rise to significantly more large CDR3 similarity clusters.

Trimming shortened V by 1 base and J by 6 bases, and 13 bases separated the two germline ends. The CDR3 contains 15 residues. CDR1 is LGHDT, CDR2 YNNKEL, per germline (reference sequence). As to time point: pre-sensitization, week 0. Indicated treatment: therapeutic diphenylcyclopropenone sensitization with weekly scalp DPC. Ahead of each patch test application, blood was drawn. TCRdb fed the RACE reads into MiXCR, producing one record per CDR3 protein. Among approximately 260,000 distinct CDR3 sequences listed, around 7% were seen once. Many counts were recorded for this clonotype. Its cognate antigen is unknown.

The chain employs TRBV3-1 and TRBJ2-1; possible D gene TRBD1, 6 bases. This clonotype originated in a young man with alopecia areata. Some clones in this sample may be carry-over from other donors' samples. The sample was whole blood, taken in connection with sensitization to the hapten diphenylcyclopropenone (DPC). CDR3 sequence (DNA): TGTGCCAGCAGCCAAGGGGGGCCTAGGACCAATGAGCAGTTCTTC. Translating it yields CASSQGGPRTNEQFF.